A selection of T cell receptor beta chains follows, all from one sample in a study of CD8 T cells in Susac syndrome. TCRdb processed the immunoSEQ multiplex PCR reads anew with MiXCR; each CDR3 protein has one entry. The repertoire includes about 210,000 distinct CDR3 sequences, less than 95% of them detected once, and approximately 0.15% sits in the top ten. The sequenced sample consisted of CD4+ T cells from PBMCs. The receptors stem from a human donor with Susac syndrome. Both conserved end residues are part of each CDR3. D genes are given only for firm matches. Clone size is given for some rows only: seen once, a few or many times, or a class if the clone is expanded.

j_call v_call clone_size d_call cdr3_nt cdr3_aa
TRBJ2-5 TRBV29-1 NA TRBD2 TGCAGCGTTGACCCTAGCGGGGATAAAGAGACCCAGTACTTC CSVDPSGDKETQYF
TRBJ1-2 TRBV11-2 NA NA TGTGCCAGCAGCTTAGCTACAGGGTTCTATGGCTACACCTTC CASSLATGFYGYTF
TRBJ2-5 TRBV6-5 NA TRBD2 TGTGCCAGCAGTTACTCTCCCCCATCCGCTAGCGGGGACCAAGAGACCCAGTACTTC CASSYSPPSASGDQETQYF
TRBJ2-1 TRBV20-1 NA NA TGCAGTGCTCCGGGGGGCGGGGTTAATGAGCAGTTCTTC CSAPGGGVNEQFF
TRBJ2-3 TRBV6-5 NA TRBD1 TGTGCCAGCAGTTACAGGGGACAGGTCACAGATACGCAGTATTTT CASSYRGQVTDTQYF
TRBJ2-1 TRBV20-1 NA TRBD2 TGCAGTGCTAGACTAGCGGGGAGCTCCTACAATGAGCAGTTCTTC CSARLAGSSYNEQFF
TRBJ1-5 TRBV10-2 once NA TGCGCCAGCACCCGGGACCCTAATCAGCCCCAGCATTTT CASTRDPNQPQHF
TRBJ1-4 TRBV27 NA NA TGTGCCAGCAGTTCTTGGGCGGGGGGTATGGAAAAACTGTTTTTT CASSSWAGGMEKLFF
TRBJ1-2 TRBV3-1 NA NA TGTGCCAGCAGCCAAGATACCGGGAACTATGGCTACACCTTC CASSQDTGNYGYTF
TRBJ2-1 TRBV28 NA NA TGTGCCAGCAGTGTTAACGTTCACAATGAGCAGTTCTTC CASSVNVHNEQFF
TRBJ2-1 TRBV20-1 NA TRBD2 TGCAGTGCTAGAGGTCGGACTAGCGGGGGCAATGAGCAGTTCTTC CSARGRTSGGNEQFF
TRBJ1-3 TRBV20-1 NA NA TGCAGTGCTAGAGATCTAGGGAGCTCTGGAAACACCATATATTTT CSARDLGSSGNTIYF
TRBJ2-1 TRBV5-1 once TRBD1 TGCGCCAGCAGCTTTGGGACAGGGGATCCGTTCTTC CASSFGTGDPFF
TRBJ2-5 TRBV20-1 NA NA TGCAGTGCGTATACAGGGACAGAGACCCAGTACTTC CSAYTGTETQYF
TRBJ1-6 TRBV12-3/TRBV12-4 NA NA TGTGCCAGCAGCCTTTTAGGAGGCTCACCCCTCCACTTT CASSLLGGSPLHF
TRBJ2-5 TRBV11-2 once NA TGTGCCAGCAGCTTACCCAGACTCGCCGGTACAGAGACCCAGTACTTC CASSLPRLAGTETQYF
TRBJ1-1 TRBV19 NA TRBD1 TGTGCCAGTAGTATGGGACAGGTGAACACTGAAGCTTTCTTT CASSMGQVNTEAFF
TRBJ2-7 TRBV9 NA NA TGTGCCAGCAGCGTAGGCCAGGGGTCGGTCGACGAGCAGTACTTC CASSVGQGSVDEQYF
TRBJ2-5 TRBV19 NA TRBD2 TGTGCCAGTAGGACTAGCGGGGGGGCCGGAGAGACCCAGTACTTC CASRTSGGAGETQYF
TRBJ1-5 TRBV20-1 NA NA TGCAGTGCCCAGGGAAGCAATCAGCCCCAGCATTTT CSAQGSNQPQHF
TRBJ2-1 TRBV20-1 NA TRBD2 TGCAGTGCTAGAGAGACTAGCGATGAGCAGTTCTTC CSARETSDEQFF
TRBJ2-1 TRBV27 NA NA TGTGCCAGCAGTCGAATTGCCTGGGGGGCGAATGAGCAGTTCTTC CASSRIAWGANEQFF
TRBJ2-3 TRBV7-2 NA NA TGTGCCAGCAGTCCGGCACGAGCCACAGATACGCAGTATTTT CASSPARATDTQYF
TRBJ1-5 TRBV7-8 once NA TGTGCCAGCAGCTTGGTGTCCATCGCCAATCAGCCCCAGCATTTT CASSLVSIANQPQHF
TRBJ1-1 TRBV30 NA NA TGTGCCTGGACAGACCGGGACACTGAAGCTTTCTTT CAWTDRDTEAFF
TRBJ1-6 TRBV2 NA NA TGTGCCAGCAGTGAAAACGGCAGGGAACCCCTCCACTTT CASSENGREPLHF
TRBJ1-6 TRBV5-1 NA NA TGCGCCAGCCACTGGGGGGCTAATTATAATTCACCCCTCCACTTT CASHWGANYNSPLHF
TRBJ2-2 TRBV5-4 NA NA TGTGCCAGCAGCCCTCGTGGGGGCGGGAAGGCCGGGGAGCTGTTTTTT CASSPRGGGKAGELFF
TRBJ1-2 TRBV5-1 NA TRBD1 TGCGCCAGCAGCTTAGACCCCGGGACAGGACCGAGCTATGGCTACACCTTC CASSLDPGTGPSYGYTF
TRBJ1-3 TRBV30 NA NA TGTGCCTGGAATATGGAAACAGGAAACACCATATATTTT CAWNMETGNTIYF
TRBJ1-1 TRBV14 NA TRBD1 TGTGCCGCCCGTGACAGGGGGTGGACTGAAGCTTTCTTT CAARDRGWTEAFF
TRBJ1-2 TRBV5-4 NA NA TGTGCCAGCAGCCCCCCGCAGGGAGACTATGGCTACACCTTC CASSPPQGDYGYTF
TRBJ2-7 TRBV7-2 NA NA TGTGCCAGCAGCTCAGGATGGGACGCAGGATCCTACGAGCAGTACTTC CASSSGWDAGSYEQYF
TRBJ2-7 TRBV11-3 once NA TGTGCCAGCAGCGTAGGACGGAGCTCCTACGAGCAGTACTTC CASSVGRSSYEQYF
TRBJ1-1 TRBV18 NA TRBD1 TGTGCCAGCTCACCACCGACAGGGGGGAGGACTGAAGCTTTCTTT CASSPPTGGRTEAFF
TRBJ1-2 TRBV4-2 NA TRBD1 TGTGCCAGCAGCCAAACAGCCGGGACAGGGTATGGCTACACCTTC CASSQTAGTGYGYTF
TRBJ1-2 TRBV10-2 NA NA TGCGCCAGCAGCCAAGTCTCTAACTATGGCTACACCTTC CASSQVSNYGYTF
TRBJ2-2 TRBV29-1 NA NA TGCAGCGTTGAAGCGCTAGGGACCGGGGAGCTGTTTTTT CSVEALGTGELFF
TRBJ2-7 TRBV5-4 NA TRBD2 TGTGCCAGCAGCTTGGGGACTAGTGCCGTTTTCGGTTACGAGCAGTACTTC CASSLGTSAVFGYEQYF
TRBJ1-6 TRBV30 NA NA TGTGCCTGGACCGACCCATCCTATAATTCACCCCTCCACTTT CAWTDPSYNSPLHF
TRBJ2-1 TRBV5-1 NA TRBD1 TGCGCCAGCCGCCTCAGGACAGGGAGTAATGAGCAGTTCTTC CASRLRTGSNEQFF
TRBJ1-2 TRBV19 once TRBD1 TGTGCCAGTAGTACTGGTACAGGGGGTGGCTACACCTTC CASSTGTGGGYTF
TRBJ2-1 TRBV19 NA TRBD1 TGTGCCAGTATCATGGGGCAGGGGGCGGAGAATGAGCAGTTCTTC CASIMGQGAENEQFF
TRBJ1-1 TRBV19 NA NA TGTGCTGTTGGAGGTTTACTAGGAGCTTTCTTT CAVGGLLGAFF
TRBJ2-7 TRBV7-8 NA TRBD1 TGTGCCAGCAGCTCACCACACAGGGGGACCTCCTACGAGCAGTACTTC CASSSPHRGTSYEQYF
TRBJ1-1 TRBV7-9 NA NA TGTGCCAGCAGCATGAGCTTGGACACTGAAGCTTTCTTT CASSMSLDTEAFF
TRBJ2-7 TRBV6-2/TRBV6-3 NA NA TGTGCCAGCAGCTCCCGGGGACCTTCCTACGAGCAGTACTTC CASSSRGPSYEQYF
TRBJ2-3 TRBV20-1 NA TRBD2 TGCAGTGCCGCACTAGCGGGGGGGCAATCAGATACGCAGTATTTT CSAALAGGQSDTQYF
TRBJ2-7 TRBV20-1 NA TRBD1 TGCAGTGCCCACCGCGACCGGGACAGGGGGCTCTACGAGCAGTACTTC CSAHRDRDRGLYEQYF
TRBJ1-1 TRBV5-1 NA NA TGCGCCAGCAGCTTCGGTGGGGGGAACACTGAAGCTTTCTTT CASSFGGGNTEAFF
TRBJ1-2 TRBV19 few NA TGTGCCAGTAGTCGGGCTGGTTATGGCTACACCTTC CASSRAGYGYTF
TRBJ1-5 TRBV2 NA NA TGTGCCAGCAGTGAAGAGCAGATTAGCAATCAGCCCCAGCATTTT CASSEEQISNQPQHF
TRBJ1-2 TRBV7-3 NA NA TGTGCCAGCAGCCCCGAACCGGGGAACTATGGCTACACCTTC CASSPEPGNYGYTF
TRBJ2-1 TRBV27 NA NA TGTGCCAGCAGCCTGGACTGGTCCTACAATGAGCAGTTCTTC CASSLDWSYNEQFF
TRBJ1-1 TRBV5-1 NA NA TGCGCCAGCAGCTTGCCGGAAGATGAAGCTTTCTTT CASSLPEDEAFF